This T cell receptor beta chain is from a study of a mutant IDH1 vaccine in newly diagnosed glioma. Study as a whole: Patients' prior therapy spanned radiotherapy, temozolomide, or both; most underwent both.

The CDR3 runs 14 residues. V was clipped by 0 bases and J by 5 bases, with 7 bases between them. CDR1 and CDR2 (germline): KGHSH, LQKENI. Using immunoSEQ multiplex PCR, the repertoire was profiled, and TCRdb retains in-frame clones only, with some absent. Seen here are about 98,000 clones, over 85% observed once, and the top ten hold less than 0.65%. Time point meaning: baseline, week 1 (first vaccination visit). The treatment was: pre-vaccination baseline after standard-of-care therapy. The sequence derives from a woman aged 50 to 60 with glioma. V gene TRBV18 combines with J gene TRBJ2-2; no clear D. The sequenced sample was PBMCs, obtained from a glioma patient treated with radiotherapy, temozolomide or both. The CDR3 region is CASSPPARTGELFF. CDR3 in DNA: TGTGCCAGCTCACCACCGGCTCGAACCGGGGAGCTGTTTTTT.